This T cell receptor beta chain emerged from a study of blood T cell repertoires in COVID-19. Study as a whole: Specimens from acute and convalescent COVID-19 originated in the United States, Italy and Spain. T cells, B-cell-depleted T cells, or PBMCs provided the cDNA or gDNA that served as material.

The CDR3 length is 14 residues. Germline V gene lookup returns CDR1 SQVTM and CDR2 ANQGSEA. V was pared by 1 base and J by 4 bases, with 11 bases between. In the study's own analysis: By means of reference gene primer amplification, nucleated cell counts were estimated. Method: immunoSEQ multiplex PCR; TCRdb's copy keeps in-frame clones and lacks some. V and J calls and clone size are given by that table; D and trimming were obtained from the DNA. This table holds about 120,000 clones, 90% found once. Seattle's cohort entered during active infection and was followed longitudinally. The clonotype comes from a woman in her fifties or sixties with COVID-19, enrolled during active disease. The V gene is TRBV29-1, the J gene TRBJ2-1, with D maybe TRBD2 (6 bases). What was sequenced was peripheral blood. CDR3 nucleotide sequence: TGCAGCGTTGAAGGGGAAGGGACTTACAATGAGCAGTTCTTC. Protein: CSVEGEGTYNEQFF.